This T cell receptor (beta chain) originates from a study of blood T cells in healthy people across ages. Study as a whole: Per every two T cells, about one barcoded beta molecule was captured by template switching.

Sample-barcoded 5' priming and a J-beta primer mix drove a second PCR of about 6 to 11 cycles. TCRdb reprocessed the 5' RACE reads via MiXCR and lists one record per CDR3 protein. The sample contains around 1.5 million distinct CDR3 sequences, about 32% of which appear only once. The authors isolated at least 6 million PBMCs per sample. Each sample provided at least 5.5 micrograms of extracted total RNA. Regarding the study as a whole: Not knowing donor CMV status may have confounded expanded clonotype changes.

As regards this clonotype: The antigen is not known.

V was cut by 7 bases and J by 9 bases, with 25 bases left in between. CDR1 and CDR2 from the germline V gene are MGHRA and YSYEKL. The CDR3 loop spans 16 amino acids. The sequence was obtained from a woman younger than 45 in good health. Sequencing used blood. V usage is TRBV4-1 and J usage is TRBJ2-1, with D possibly being TRBD1 or TRBD2 (6 bases each). The CDR3 loop is CASKVQLAGDQGEQFF. In nucleotides, the CDR3 is TGCGCCAGCAAAGTACAACTAGCAGGGGACCAAGGTGAGCAGTTCTTC.